Below are 4 T cell receptor beta chains sequenced from a single sample in a study of blood T cell repertoires in COVID-19. Sequencing was performed with immunoSEQ multiplex PCR; in TCRdb, only in-frame clones are kept and a portion is missing. The profile shows about 84,000 clones, around 83% of them singletons. Sequences were obtained from peripheral blood. The source of these receptors is a man at least 80 years old with active or convalescent COVID-19.

This clone was detected a few times. The chain joins TRBV5-1 to TRBJ2-5; D is possibly TRBD2 (7 bases). Deletions cut 0 bases from V and 4 bases from J, with 19 bases between. From germline, CDR1 is SGHRS and CDR2 YFSETQ. The CDR3 totals 17 residues. As DNA, the CDR3 is TGCGCCAGCAGCTTGGTACAGGGTGGCGGGAGTGTAGAGACCCAGTACTTC. Residues: CASSLVQGGGSVETQYF.

The rearrangement uses TRBV30 and TRBJ2-1; 7 positions agree with TRBD2. This CDR3 spans 17 amino acids. Losses at the gene ends were 3 bases for V and 0 bases for J; bases not matched to a gene: 11. Germline assignment: CDR1 GTSNPN and CDR2 SVGIG (reference sequence). The CDR3 reads CAWSALGGLSSYNEQFF. DNA of the CDR3: TGTGCCTGGAGCGCCCTCGGGGGGTTGAGCTCCTACAATGAGCAGTTCTTC. The full variable domain, with the rest looked up from reference TRBV30 and TRBJ2-1, is SQTIHQWPATLVQPVGSPLSLECTVEGTSNPNLYWYRQAAGRGLQLLFYSVGIGQISSEVPQNLSASRPQDRQFILSSKKLLLSDSGFYLCAWSALGGLSSYNEQFFGPGTRLTVL.

The rearrangement joins TRBV6-6 to TRBJ2-7; TRBD2 matches 7 bases. V was clipped by 8 bases and J by 3 bases; unmatched bases: 4. The CDR3 extends over 12 amino acids. Germline values: CDR1 MNHNY, CDR2 SVGAGI (reference sequence). CDR3 bases: TGTGCCAGCGGGACTAACGACTACGAGCAGTACTTC. It codes for CASGTNDYEQYF.

For this clone: Other DNA sequences in this specimen translate into the identical CDR3. The V gene is TRBV18, the J gene TRBJ1-5; 11 nucleotides agree with TRBD1. The CDR3 has 16 residues. Per the germline V gene, CDR1 is KGHSH and CDR2 is LQKENI. V shed 3 bases, J shed 2 bases, and the junction held 3 bases outside the gene matches. The chain's CDR3 is CASSPGQGAGNQPQHF. Here the CDR3 DNA reads TGTGCCAGCTCACCCGGACAGGGGGCCGGCAATCAGCCCCAGCATTTT.